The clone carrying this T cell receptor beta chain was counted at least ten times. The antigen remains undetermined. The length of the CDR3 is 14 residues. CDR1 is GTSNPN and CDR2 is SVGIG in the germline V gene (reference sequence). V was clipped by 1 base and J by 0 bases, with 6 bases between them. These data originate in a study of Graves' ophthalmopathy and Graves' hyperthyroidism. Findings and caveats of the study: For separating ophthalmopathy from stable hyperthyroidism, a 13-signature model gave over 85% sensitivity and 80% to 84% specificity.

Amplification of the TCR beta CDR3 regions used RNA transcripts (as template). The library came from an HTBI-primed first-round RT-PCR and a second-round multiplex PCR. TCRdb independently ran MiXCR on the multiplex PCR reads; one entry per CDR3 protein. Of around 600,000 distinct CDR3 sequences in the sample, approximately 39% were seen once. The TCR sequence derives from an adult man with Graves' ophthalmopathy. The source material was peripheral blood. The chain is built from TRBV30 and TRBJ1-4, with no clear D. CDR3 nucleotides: TGTGCCTGGAGTGAGGGTGCAACTAATGAAAAACTGTTTTTT. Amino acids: CAWSEGATNEKLFF.